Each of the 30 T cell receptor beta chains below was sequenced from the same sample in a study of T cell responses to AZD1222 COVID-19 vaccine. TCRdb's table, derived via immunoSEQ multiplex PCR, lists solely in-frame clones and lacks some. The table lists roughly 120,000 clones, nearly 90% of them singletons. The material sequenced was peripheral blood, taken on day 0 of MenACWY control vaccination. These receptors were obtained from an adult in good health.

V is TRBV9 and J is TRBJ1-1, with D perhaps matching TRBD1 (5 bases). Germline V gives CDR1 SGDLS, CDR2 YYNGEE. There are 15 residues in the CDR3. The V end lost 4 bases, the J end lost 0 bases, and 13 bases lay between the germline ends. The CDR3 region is CASSKQTVVNTEAFF. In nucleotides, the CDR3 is TGTGCCAGCAGCAAGCAGACAGTCGTGAACACTGAAGCTTTCTTT.

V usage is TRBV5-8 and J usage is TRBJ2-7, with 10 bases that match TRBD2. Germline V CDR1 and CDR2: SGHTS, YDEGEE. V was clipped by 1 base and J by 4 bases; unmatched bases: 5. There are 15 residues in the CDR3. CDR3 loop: CASSLYLAGEYEQYF. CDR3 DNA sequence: TGTGCCAGCAGCTTGTACCTAGCGGGGGAGTACGAGCAGTACTTC. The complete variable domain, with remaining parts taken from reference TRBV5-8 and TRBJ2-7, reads EAGVTQSPTHLIKTRGQQATLRCSPISGHTSVYWYQQALGLGLQFLLWYDEGEERNRGNFPPRFSGRQFPNYSSELNVNALELEDSALYLCASSLYLAGEYEQYFGPGTRLTVT.

The CDR3 DNA is TGTGCCAGCAGGGGACAGTACTATGGCTACACCTTC. Translation: CASRGQYYGYTF. The chain couples TRBV28 to TRBJ1-2; 7 bases align to TRBD1. The germline V gene has CDR1 MDHEN and CDR2 SYDVKM. The trim removed 6 bases at V and 3 bases at J, leaving 1 base unmatched. This CDR3 has 12 amino acids.

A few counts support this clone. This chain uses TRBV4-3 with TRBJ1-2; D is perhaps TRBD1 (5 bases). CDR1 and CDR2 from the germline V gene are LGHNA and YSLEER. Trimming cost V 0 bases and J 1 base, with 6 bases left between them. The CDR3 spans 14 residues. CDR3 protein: CASSQDRDNYGYTF. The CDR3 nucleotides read TGCGCCAGCAGCCAAGACAGGGATAACTATGGCTACACCTTC.

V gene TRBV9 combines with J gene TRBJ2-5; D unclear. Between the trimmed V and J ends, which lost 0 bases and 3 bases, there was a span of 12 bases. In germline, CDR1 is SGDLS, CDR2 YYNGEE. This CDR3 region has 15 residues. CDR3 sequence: CASSVGVTLKETQYF. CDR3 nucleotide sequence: TGTGCCAGCAGCGTAGGGGTTACCCTCAAAGAGACCCAGTACTTC. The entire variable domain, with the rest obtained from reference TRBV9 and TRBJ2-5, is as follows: DSGVTQTPKHLITATGQRVTLRCSPRSGDLSVYWYQQSLDQGLQFLIQYYNGEERAKGNILERFSAQQFPDLHSELNLSSLELGDSALYFCASSVGVTLKETQYFGPGTRLLVL.

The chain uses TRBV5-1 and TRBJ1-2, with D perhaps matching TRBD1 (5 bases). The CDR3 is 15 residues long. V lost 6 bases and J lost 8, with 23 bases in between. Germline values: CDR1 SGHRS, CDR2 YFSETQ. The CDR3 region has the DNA TGCGCCAGCATCAAGTACCCTTCAGGGTTGAGAGGCTACACCTTC. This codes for CASIKYPSGLRGYTF.

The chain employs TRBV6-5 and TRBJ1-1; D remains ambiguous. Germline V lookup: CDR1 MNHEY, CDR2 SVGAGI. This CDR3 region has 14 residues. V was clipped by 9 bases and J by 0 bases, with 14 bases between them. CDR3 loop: CASLWVTMNTEAFF. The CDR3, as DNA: TGTGCCAGTCTATGGGTCACAATGAACACTGAAGCTTTCTTT.

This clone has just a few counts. The CDR3, as DNA: TGCGCCAGCAGCCCCGGAAACAGGGGCACGACAGATACGCAGTATTTT. Translation gives CASSPGNRGTTDTQYF. This chain uses TRBV4-3 with TRBJ2-3; 7 nucleotides match TRBD1. The CDR3 is made up of 16 amino acids. V shed 4 bases and J 3 bases; nucleotides not matched to a gene: 10. Germline loops: CDR1 LGHNA, CDR2 YSLEER.

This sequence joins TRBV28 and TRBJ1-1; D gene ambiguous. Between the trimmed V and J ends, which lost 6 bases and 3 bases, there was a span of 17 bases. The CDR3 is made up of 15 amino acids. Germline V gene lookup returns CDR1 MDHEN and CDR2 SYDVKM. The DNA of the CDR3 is TGTGCCAGCAGCCCCAGGACTCGTCTAGACACTGAAGCTTTCTTT. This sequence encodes CASSPRTRLDTEAFF.

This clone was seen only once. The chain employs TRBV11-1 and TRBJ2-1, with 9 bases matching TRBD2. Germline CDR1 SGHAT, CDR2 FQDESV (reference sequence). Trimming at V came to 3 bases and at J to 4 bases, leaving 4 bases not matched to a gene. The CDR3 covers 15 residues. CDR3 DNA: TGTGCCAGCAGCTTGCGACTAGCGGATTACAATGAGCAGTTCTTC. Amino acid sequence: CASSLRLADYNEQFF.

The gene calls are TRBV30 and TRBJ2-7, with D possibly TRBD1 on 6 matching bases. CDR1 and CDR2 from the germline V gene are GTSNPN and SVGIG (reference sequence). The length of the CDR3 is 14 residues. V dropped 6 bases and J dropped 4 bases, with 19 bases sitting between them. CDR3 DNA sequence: TGTGCCTGCCAATATACCGGGACAAATTACGAGCAGTACTTC. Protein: CACQYTGTNYEQYF.

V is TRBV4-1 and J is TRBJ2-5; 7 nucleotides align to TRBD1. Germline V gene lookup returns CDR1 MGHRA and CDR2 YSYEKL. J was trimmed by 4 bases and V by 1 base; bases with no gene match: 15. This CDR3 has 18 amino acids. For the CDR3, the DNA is TGCGCCAGCAGCCAAGGAAACCTGAGGGGGCGGATGAGAGAGACCCAGTACTTC. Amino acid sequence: CASSQGNLRGRMRETQYF.

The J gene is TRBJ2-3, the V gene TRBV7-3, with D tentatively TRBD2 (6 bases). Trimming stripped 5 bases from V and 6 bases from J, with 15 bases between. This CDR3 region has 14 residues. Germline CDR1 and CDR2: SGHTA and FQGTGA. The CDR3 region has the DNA TGTGCCAGCAGCGAATATCTAGCGAGGGATACGCAGTATTTT. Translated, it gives CASSEYLARDTQYF.

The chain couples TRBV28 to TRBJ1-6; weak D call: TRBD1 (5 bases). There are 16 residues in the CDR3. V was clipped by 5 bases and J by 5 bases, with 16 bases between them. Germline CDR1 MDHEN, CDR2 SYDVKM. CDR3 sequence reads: CASSPYRQDHNSPLHF. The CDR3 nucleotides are TGTGCCAGCAGTCCCTACAGGCAAGACCATAATTCACCCCTCCACTTT.

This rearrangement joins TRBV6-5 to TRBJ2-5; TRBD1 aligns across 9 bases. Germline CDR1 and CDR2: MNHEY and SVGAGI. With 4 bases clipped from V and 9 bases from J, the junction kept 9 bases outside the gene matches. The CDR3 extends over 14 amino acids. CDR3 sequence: CASSSGTGSLAQYF. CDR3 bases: TGTGCCAGCAGTTCCGGGACAGGGTCGTTGGCCCAGTACTTC.

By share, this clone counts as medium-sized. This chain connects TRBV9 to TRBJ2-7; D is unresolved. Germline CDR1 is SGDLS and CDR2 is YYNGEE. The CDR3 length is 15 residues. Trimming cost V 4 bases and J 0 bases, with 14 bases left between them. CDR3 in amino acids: CASSPRSASSYEQYF. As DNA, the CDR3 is TGTGCCAGCAGCCCCCGGAGCGCCAGCTCCTACGAGCAGTACTTC.

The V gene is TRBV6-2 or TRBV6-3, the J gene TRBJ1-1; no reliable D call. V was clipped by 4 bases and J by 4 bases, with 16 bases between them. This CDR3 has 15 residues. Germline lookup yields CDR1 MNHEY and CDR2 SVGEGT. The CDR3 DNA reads TGTGCCAGCAGTTTCATGGACCCAACAAGCACTGAAGCTTTCTTT. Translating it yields CASSFMDPTSTEAFF.

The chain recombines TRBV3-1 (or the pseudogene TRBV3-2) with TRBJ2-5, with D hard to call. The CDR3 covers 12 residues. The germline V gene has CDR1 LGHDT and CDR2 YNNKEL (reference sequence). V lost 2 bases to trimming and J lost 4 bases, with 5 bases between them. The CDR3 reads CASSQSGETQYF. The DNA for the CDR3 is TGTGCCAGCAGCCAAAGTGGAGAGACCCAGTACTTC.

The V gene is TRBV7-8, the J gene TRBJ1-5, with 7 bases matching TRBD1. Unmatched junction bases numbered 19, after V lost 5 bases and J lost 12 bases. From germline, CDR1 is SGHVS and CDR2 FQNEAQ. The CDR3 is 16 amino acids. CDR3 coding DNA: TGTGCCAGCAGCATATCAACCGGGACAGACCTCATGGGCCAGCATTTT. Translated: CASSISTGTDLMGQHF. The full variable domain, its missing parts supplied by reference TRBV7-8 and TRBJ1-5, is GAGVSQSPRYKVAKRGQDVALRCDPISGHVSLFWYQQALGQGPEFLTYFQNEAQLDKSGLPSDRFFAERPEGSVSTLKIQRTQQEDSAVYLCASSISTGTDLMGQHFGDGTRLSIL.

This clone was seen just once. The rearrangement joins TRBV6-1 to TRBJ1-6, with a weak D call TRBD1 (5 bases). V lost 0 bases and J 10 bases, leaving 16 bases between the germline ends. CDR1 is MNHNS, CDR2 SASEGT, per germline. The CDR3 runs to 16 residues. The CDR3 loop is CASSEAPRGGGSPLHF. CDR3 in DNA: TGTGCCAGCAGTGAAGCCCCGCGGGGCGGGGGATCACCCCTCCACTTT.

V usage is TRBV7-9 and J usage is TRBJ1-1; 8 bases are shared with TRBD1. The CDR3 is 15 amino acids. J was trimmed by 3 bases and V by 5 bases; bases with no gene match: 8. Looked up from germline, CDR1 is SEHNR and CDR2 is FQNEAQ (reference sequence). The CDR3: CASSPPPTGDTEAFF. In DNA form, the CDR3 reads TGTGCCAGCAGCCCCCCCCCGACAGGGGACACTGAAGCTTTCTTT.

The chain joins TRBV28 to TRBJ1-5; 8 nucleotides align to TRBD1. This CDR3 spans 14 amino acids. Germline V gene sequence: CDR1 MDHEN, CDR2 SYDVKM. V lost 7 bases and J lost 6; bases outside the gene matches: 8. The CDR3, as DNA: TGTGCCAGCACCTCGGGGACAGGATCTCAGCCCCAGCATTTT. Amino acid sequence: CASTSGTGSQPQHF.

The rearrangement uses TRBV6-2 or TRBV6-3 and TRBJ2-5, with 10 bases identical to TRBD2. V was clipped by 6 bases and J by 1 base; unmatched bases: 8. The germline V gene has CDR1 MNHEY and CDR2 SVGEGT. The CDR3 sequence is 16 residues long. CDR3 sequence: CASSRGVAGGQETQYF. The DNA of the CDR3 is TGTGCCAGCAGCCGCGGGGTAGCGGGAGGCCAAGAGACCCAGTACTTC.

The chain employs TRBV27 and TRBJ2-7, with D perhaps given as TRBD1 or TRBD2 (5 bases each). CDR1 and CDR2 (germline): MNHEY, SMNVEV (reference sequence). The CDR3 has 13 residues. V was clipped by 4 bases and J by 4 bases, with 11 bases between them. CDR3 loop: CASSSPGSYEQYF. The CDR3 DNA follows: TGTGCCAGCAGTTCCCCAGGGAGTTACGAGCAGTACTTC.

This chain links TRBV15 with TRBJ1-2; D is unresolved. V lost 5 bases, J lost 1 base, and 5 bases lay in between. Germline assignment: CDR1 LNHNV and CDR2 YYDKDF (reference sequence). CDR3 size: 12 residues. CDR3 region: CATSESNYGYTF. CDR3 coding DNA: TGTGCCACCAGCGAGAGTAACTATGGCTACACCTTC.

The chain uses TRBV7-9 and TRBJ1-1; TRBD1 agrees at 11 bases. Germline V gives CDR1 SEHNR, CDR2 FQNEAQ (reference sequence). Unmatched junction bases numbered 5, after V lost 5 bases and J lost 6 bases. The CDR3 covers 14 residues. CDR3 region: CASSQRTGGSEAFF. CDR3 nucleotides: TGTGCCAGCAGCCAACGGACAGGGGGCTCTGAAGCTTTCTTT.

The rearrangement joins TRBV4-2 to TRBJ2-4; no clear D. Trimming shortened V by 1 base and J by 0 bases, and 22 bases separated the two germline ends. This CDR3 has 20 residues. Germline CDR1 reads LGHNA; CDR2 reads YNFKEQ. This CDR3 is CASSQVSVGRYPLAKNIQYF. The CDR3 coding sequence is TGTGCCAGCAGCCAAGTTTCGGTTGGGCGGTACCCTCTAGCCAAAAACATTCAGTACTTC.

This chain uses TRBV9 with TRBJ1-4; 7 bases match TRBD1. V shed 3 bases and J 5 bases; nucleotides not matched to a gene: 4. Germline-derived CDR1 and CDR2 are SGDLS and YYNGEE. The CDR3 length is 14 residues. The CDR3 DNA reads TGTGCCAGCAGCGGAGGGGGCTACAATGAAAAACTGTTTTTT. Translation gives CASSGGGYNEKLFF.

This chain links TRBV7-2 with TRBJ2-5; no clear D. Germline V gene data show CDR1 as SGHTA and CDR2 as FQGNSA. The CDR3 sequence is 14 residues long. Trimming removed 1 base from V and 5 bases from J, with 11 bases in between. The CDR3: CASSLDLRTETQYF. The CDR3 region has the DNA TGTGCCAGCAGCTTAGACCTTAGGACGGAGACCCAGTACTTC. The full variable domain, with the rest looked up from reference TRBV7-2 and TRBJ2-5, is GAGVSQSPSNKVTEKGKDVELRCDPISGHTALYWYRQSLGQGLEFLIYFQGNSAPDKSGLPSDRFSAERTGGSVSTLTIQRTQQEDSAVYLCASSLDLRTETQYFGPGTRLLVL.

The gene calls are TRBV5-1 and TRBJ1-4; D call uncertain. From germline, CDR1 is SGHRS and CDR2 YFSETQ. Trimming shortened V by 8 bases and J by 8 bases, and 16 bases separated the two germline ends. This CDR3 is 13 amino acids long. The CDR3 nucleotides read TGCGCCAGTAACGAAGGAATCAGCGAAAAACTGTTTTTT. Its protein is CASNEGISEKLFF.